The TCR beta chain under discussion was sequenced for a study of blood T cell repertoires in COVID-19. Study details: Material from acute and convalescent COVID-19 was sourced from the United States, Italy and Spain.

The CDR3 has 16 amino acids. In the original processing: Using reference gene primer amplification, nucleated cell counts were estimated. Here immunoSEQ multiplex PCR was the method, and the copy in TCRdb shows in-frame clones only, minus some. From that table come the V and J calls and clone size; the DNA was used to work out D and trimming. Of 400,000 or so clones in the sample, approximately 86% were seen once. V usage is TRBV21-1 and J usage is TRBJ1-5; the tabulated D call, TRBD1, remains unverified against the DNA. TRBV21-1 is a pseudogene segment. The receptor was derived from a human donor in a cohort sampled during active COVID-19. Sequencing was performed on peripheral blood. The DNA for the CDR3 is TGTGCCAGCAGCCTCCCGGGACAGGGGGAGAATCAGCCCCAGCATTTT. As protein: CASSLPGQGENQPQHF.